The next 15 T cell receptor beta chains were all read from a single sample in a study of Tregs in tolerant kidney transplant recipients. Only in-frame clones appear in the TCRdb table, and some are missing; sequencing was by immunoSEQ multiplex PCR. The sample has roughly 64,000 clones; roughly 98% are singletons. The sequencing used Tregs from blood, collected before the transplant. These receptors came from a human donor who received a combined kidney and bone marrow transplant.

The chain couples TRBV20-1 to TRBJ2-7; D is unresolved. CDR3 length: 11 amino acids. Germline-derived CDR1 and CDR2 are DFQATT and SNEGSKA (reference sequence). V was shortened by 1 base and J by 4 bases, with 5 bases between the two germline ends. The CDR3 loop reads CSARGPYEQYF. In DNA, the CDR3 is TGCAGTGCTAGAGGGCCTTACGAGCAGTACTTC.

The V gene is TRBV6-5, the J gene TRBJ2-7; TRBD2 agrees at 7 bases. This CDR3 spans 15 amino acids. The V gene's germline CDR1 is MNHEY and CDR2 SVGAGI. With 0 bases clipped from V and 1 base from J, the junction kept 3 bases outside the gene matches. CDR3 residues: CASSYSRLASYEQYF. CDR3 DNA: TGTGCCAGCAGTTACTCGAGACTAGCTTCCTACGAGCAGTACTTC.

To note about this clone: The junction does not match germline at one end; this may be a read error. V and J are TRBV30 and TRBJ1-1, with D possibly TRBD1 on 5 matching bases. Germline CDR1 GTSNPN, CDR2 SVGIG (reference sequence). The CDR3 runs to 13 residues. The DNA of the CDR3 is TGTGCCTGGAGTGTACGGCGGGGGGAGCCGATAGGTTTT. Amino acid sequence: CAWSVRRGEPIGF.

In its sample, this clone was seen once. The chain uses TRBV27 and TRBJ1-2, with 8 positions matching TRBD1. Trimming cost V 6 bases and J 3 bases; bases outside gene matches: 6. In germline, CDR1 is MNHEY, CDR2 SMNVEV (reference sequence). The CDR3 length is 14 residues. The CDR3 DNA sequence: TGTGCCAGCAGGAACAGGGGGTCTTACTATGGCTACACCTTC. It encodes CASRNRGSYYGYTF.

This clone has a single count. V and J are TRBV13 and TRBJ1-1, with D uncertain. V was clipped by 1 base and J by 7 bases, with 10 bases between them. Germline loops: CDR1 PRHDT, CDR2 FYEKMQ (reference sequence). The CDR3 is 13 amino acids. This CDR3 is CASSLVSRVEAFF. CDR3 DNA sequence: TGTGCCAGCAGCTTAGTCTCCCGTGTTGAAGCTTTCTTT.

The chain is built from TRBV5-5 and TRBJ2-2, with D possibly TRBD2 on 5 matching bases. CDR1 is SGHKS, CDR2 YYEKEE, per germline (reference sequence). Trimming pared 5 bases from V and 9 bases from J, leaving 14 bases between. This CDR3 has 13 amino acids. The CDR3 loop reads CASRTTRARELFF. CDR3 DNA: TGTGCCAGCAGAACCACTAGAGCCCGGGAGCTGTTTTTT.

The rearrangement links TRBV19 to TRBJ1-1; TRBD1 matches 7 bases. This CDR3 has 12 residues. Germline V gene data show CDR1 as LNHDA and CDR2 as SQIVND (reference sequence). V lost 5 bases and J lost 9; bases outside the gene matches: 6. In DNA form, the CDR3 reads TGTGCCAGTAGTTCCCGGGACAGTCAAGCTTTCTTT. Translated: CASSSRDSQAFF.

CDR3 in amino acids: CASSLGQGGGEKLFF. CDR3 DNA: TGTGCCAGCAGCTTGGGGCAGGGAGGTGGGGAAAAACTGTTTTTT. V usage is TRBV7-2 and J usage is TRBJ1-4; possibly TRBD1 for D (5 bases). Germline assignment: CDR1 SGHTA and CDR2 FQGNSA. The V and J ends lost 3 bases and 8 bases respectively, with 16 bases between them. This CDR3 comprises 15 residues.

The V call is TRBV19, the J call TRBJ1-2; a possible D gene is TRBD1 (6 bases). Germline values: CDR1 LNHDA, CDR2 SQIVND (reference sequence). The V and J ends lost 5 bases and 0 bases respectively, with 16 bases between them. The CDR3 sequence is 16 residues long. CDR3: CASSYNYRVTNYGYTF. The CDR3 DNA is TGTGCCAGTAGTTACAACTACAGGGTAACTAACTATGGCTACACCTTC.

This chain joins TRBV20-1 and TRBJ2-7, with unresolved D. Germline V gene data show CDR1 as DFQATT and CDR2 as SNEGSKA (reference sequence). CDR3 size: 10 residues. The CDR3 sequence is CSAKFGEQYF. The CDR3 DNA follows: TGCAGCGCAAAGTTCGGCGAGCAGTACTTC.

The chain recombines TRBV27 with TRBJ1-4; a weak D match, TRBD1 (5 bases). CDR3 length: 15 amino acids. Germline V gene lookup returns CDR1 MNHEY and CDR2 SMNVEV (reference sequence). Between the trimmed V and J ends, which lost 5 bases and 5 bases, there was a span of 15 bases. The chain's CDR3 is CASSPHPTGNEKLFF. The CDR3 bases are TGTGCCAGCAGTCCTCACCCTACAGGAAATGAAAAACTGTTTTTT.

This rearrangement joins TRBV5-8 to TRBJ1-2; the match to TRBD1 covers 9 bases. The J segment lost 3 bases and the V segment lost 7 bases, leaving 10 bases of the junction unmatched. The CDR3 runs 15 residues. Per the germline V gene, CDR1 is SGHTS and CDR2 is YDEGEE. The CDR3 region is CASAITGGPYYGYTF. Written as DNA, the CDR3 is TGTGCCAGCGCCATAACAGGGGGCCCCTACTATGGCTACACCTTC.

This chain connects TRBV4-1 to TRBJ2-5; a weak D match, TRBD2 (6 bases). V gave up 1 base and J gave up 5 bases, with 14 bases separating them. The CDR3 totals 15 residues. Germline V gene sequence: CDR1 MGHRA, CDR2 YSYEKL. Written as DNA, the CDR3 is TGCGCCAGCAGCCAAGTGTTCCGGGCGGGGGAGACCCAGTACTTC. It codes for CASSQVFRAGETQYF.

The J gene is TRBJ2-1, the V gene TRBV30; D unclear. The CDR3 consists of 13 residues. Germline V lookup: CDR1 GTSNPN, CDR2 SVGIG (reference sequence). V lost 5 bases and J lost 0, with 8 bases in between. CDR3 sequence (DNA): TGTGCCTGGGAGCGCAGCTCCTACAATGAGCAGTTCTTC. This codes for CAWERSSYNEQFF. Full variable domain (outside the CDR3, taken from reference TRBV30 and TRBJ2-1): SQTIHQWPATLVQPVGSPLSLECTVEGTSNPNLYWYRQAAGRGLQLLFYSVGIGQISSEVPQNLSASRPQDRQFILSSKKLLLSDSGFYLCAWERSSYNEQFFGPGTRLTVL.

This chain connects TRBV4-1 to TRBJ1-4, with 7 bases lining up with TRBD1. The CDR3 extends over 16 amino acids. CDR1 is MGHRA and CDR2 is YSYEKL in the germline V gene. With 3 bases clipped from V and 6 bases from J, the junction kept 10 bases outside the gene matches. DNA for the CDR3: TGCGCCAGCAGCCACGCGGGACGACAGGGATATGAAAAACTGTTTTTT. Translation gives CASSHAGRQGYEKLFF.